This TCR beta chain was recovered during a study of cytomegalovirus exposure and HLA in healthy donors. Study findings and constraints: Available immune exposure information was restricted to CMV serostatus only. Being productive about 87% or about 30% of the time was typical of most TCR beta V segments in an earlier analysis. Based on reports, TCR beta sequences accurately predicted HLA-A and HLA-B alleles for most subjects.

V lost 3 bases and J lost 10, with 13 bases in between. The CDR3 loop spans 13 amino acids. Germline CDR1 is MRHNA and CDR2 is SNTAGT. PCR employed 60 Vbeta and 13 Jbeta primers. Sequencing was performed with immunoSEQ multiplex PCR; in TCRdb, only in-frame clones are kept and a portion is missing. Found here are hundreds of thousands of clones, around four fifths of them singletons; the top ten hold 0.5% to 0.7%. Only a few counts were recorded for this clone. As yet, its antigen is unknown. This TCR was recovered from a woman aged 40 to 55 in good health and CMV-seronegative. The chain has TRBV6-4 and TRBJ2-1, with D hard to call. The sequencing input was PBMCs. CDR3 region: CASSEVGEREQFF. CDR3 bases: TGTGCCAGCAGTGAGGTTGGCGAGAGGGAGCAGTTCTTC.